The sequence of this T cell receptor (beta chain) was determined in a study of blood T cells in healthy people across ages (dated by TCRdb to between 2015 and 2017). For the study in its entirety: In model experiments, roughly one uniquely barcoded TCR beta cDNA molecule per two T cells was captured by template switching. To avoid experimental bias, donors of different ages were spread randomly across the sequencing lanes. Four age groups were formed from the donors: young (average approximately 15 years), middle-aged (approximately 39), aged (under 70) and long-lived (more than 75). For two donors (one aged 18 to 30 and one aged 80 or older), the study analyzed two additional independent replicas of 1 million unique cDNA reads from the same blood draw. The study measured age-related changes in TCR beta repertoire diversity using deep sequencing normalized with unique cDNA molecular identifiers. What the work shows at the level of the full study, not this receptor alone: Donor CMV infection status was unknown, potentially confounding age-related changes in expanded clonotypes. Bulk unsorted PBMC profiling prevented conclusive comparison of naive and antigen-experienced compartments. Compared with the aged group, the long-lived group had more naive CD4+ T cells, fewer expanded clones and increased TCR diversity, a pattern suggesting age selection. As age increased, observed TCR beta diversity per million T cells dropped in a roughly linear way, and a significant reduction was already evident by age 40. Estimates of total diversity from one million sequenced T cells were regarded as lower bounds and underestimates. There was a strong correlation between observed TCR beta diversity and the percentage of naive T cells measured by flow cytometry.

About this clonotype itself: Its antigen remains undetermined. Per-base quality was not reported, and no clone a single base away is much larger than it.

Systemically healthy Caucasian individuals from Russia, 39 in total and aged about 6 to 95 years, were included as donors. Each donor gave 9 to 10 milliliters of peripheral blood, collected into EDTA-treated Vacutainer tubes. Ficoll-Paque density-gradient centrifugation was used to isolate PBMCs, with at least 6.5 million per sample. Trizol reagent was used to extract total RNA from the PBMCs, yielding at least 6 micrograms per sample. The percentages of naive CD45RAhigh/CD27high T cells were determined by flow cytometry on a PBMC aliquot from every donor. The trim is 8 bases for V and 6 bases for J, with a gap of 16 bases between the germline ends. The CDR3 holds 13 amino acids from the cysteine to the phenylalanine. The CDR3 DNA has 39 bases and is translated from base 1. Library preparation employed 5' RACE. The sample was run on an Illumina HiSeq 2500. The second PCR ran for about 6 to 12 cycles and used a J-beta primer mix along with a sample-barcoded 5' primer. Each TCR beta cDNA molecule received a unique molecular identifier from a template-switch 5' adaptor carrying 12 random nucleotides. At least 2.5 million CDR3-containing paired-end reads were obtained from each sample. The Mint cDNA synthesis kit, primed by a TRBC-specific oligonucleotide, was used to synthesize first-strand cDNA from all RNA. All cDNA was treated with uracil-DNA glycosylase and then went through a first 18-cycle PCR with the universal primers M1SS and BC2_uni_R. The original pipeline was this. For normalization, 1 million high-quality reads were randomly selected from each sample, with every read carrying a distinct molecular identifier. Instead of being binned into consensus sequences, reads with shared molecular identifiers were discarded. CDR3 identification, clonotype clustering and error correction used MiTCR with a Q25 quality threshold and the strictest error-elimination algorithm. A nonparametric unseen species model with Euler transformation was used to estimate a lower bound on total TCR beta diversity. TCRdb handled the public reads itself, with Q25 trimming in fastp and clone calling in MiXCR, and kept productive beta chains. CDR3 protein duplicates are merged, each entry listing the most common genes and DNA. V and J calls and clone size were set by TCRdb, not the authors. Recorded for this sample are hundreds of thousands of distinct CDR3 sequences; roughly 50% of them occurred a single time. 20% to 30% of the sample lies in the top ten.

The specimen sequenced was blood. This clonotype originated in a man aged 40-49 years in good health. The V gene is TRBV12-3 or TRBV12-4 and the J gene is TRBJ1-2, with TRBD1 as a weak D call on 5 bases. The CDR3 loop reads CASSMAGWNGYTF. The DNA is as follows: TGTGCCAGCTCAATGGCAGGGTGGAATGGCTACACCTTC.